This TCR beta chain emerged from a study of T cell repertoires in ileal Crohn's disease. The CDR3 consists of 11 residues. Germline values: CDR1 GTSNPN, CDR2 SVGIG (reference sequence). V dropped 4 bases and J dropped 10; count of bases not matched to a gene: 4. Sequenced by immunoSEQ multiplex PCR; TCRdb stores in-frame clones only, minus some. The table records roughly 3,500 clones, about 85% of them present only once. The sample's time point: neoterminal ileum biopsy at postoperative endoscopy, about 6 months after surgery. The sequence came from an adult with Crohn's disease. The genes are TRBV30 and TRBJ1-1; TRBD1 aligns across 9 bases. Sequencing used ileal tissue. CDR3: CAWTPDRGAFF. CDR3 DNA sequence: TGTGCCTGGACCCCGGACAGGGGAGCTTTCTTT.